These 23 T cell receptor beta chains were all obtained from the same sample, sequenced in a study of PD-L1 blockade in urothelial cancer. The sample's time point: peripheral blood 6 weeks after treatment start. Assay used: immunoSEQ multiplex PCR; TCRdb lists only in-frame clones, some missing. The sample has about 25,000 clones, 82% seen once; the top ten hold about 1.6%. The sequencing here drew on PBMCs, taken around atezolizumab (anti-PD-L1) treatment. The receptors were sampled from a man between 65 and 85 years old with urothelial cancer.

The chain couples TRBV15 to TRBJ1-1, with D perhaps matching TRBD1 (5 bases). Trimming shortened V by 4 bases and J by 0 bases, and 12 bases separated the two germline ends. The CDR3 extends over 15 amino acids. In germline, CDR1 is LNHNV, CDR2 YYDKDF (reference sequence). CDR3 coding DNA: TGTGCCACCAGCAAAACAGGTGAGATGAACACTGAAGCTTTCTTT. Translated, it gives CATSKTGEMNTEAFF.

The chain recombines TRBV7-6 with TRBJ2-4, with a tentative D call TRBD1 (6 bases). Deletions cut 1 base from V and 9 bases from J, with 10 bases between. The CDR3 spans 13 residues. Germline values: CDR1 SGHVS, CDR2 FNYEAQ. The CDR3 DNA sequence: TGTGCCAGCAGCTTAGACGGCAGGGGCATTCAGTACTTC. Amino acids: CASSLDGRGIQYF.

The rearrangement joins TRBV4-1 to TRBJ1-2; D possibly corresponds to TRBD1 (5 bases). The CDR3 covers 18 residues. Trimming removed 1 base from V and 3 bases from J, with 21 bases in between. Germline V gene data show CDR1 as MGHRA and CDR2 as YSYEKL. CDR3 sequence (DNA): TGCGCCAGCAGCCAAGTTTTACCGAGGCGGGGGACGTACTATGGCTACACCTTC. Encoded protein: CASSQVLPRRGTYYGYTF.

The CDR3: CASSPQGPGANVLTF. In DNA, the CDR3 is TGTGCCAGCAGTCCACAGGGCCCTGGGGCCAACGTCCTGACTTTC. V and J are TRBV2 and TRBJ2-6, with a possible D match to TRBD1 (6 bases). The germline gives CDR1 SNHLY, CDR2 FYNNEI. CDR3 length: 15 residues. The germline V and J ends were trimmed by 5 bases and 2 bases, with 10 bases remaining between them. Based on the CDR3 plus reference TRBV2 and TRBJ2-6, the full variable domain is EPEVTQTPSHQVTQMGQEVILRCVPISNHLYFYWYRQILGQKVEFLVSFYNNEISEKSEIFDDQFSVERPDGSNFTLKIRSTKLEDSAMYFCASSPQGPGANVLTFGAGSRLTVL.

The chain has TRBV7-2 and TRBJ1-2, with TRBD1 as a possible D gene (6 bases). The CDR3 totals 13 residues. The ends were cut back, 4 bases at V and 6 bases at J, with 12 bases in the middle. Germline values: CDR1 SGHTA, CDR2 FQGNSA. CDR3: CASSYYRVHGYTF. In DNA form, the CDR3 reads TGTGCCAGCAGCTACTACAGGGTTCATGGCTACACCTTC.

CDR3 protein: CASSRTGGAYEQYF. The CDR3 nucleotides are TGTGCCAGCAGCCGAACAGGGGGCGCGTACGAGCAGTACTTC. The chain joins TRBV11-1 to TRBJ2-7, with 9 bases matching TRBD1. The CDR3 is 14 amino acids. The V gene end was trimmed by 5 bases and the J gene end by 4 bases; junction bases not matched to a gene: 6. Germline-derived CDR1 and CDR2 are SGHAT and FQDESV (reference sequence).

The chain recombines TRBV7-9 with TRBJ2-1; 15 bases are shared with TRBD2. Germline CDR1 reads SEHNR; CDR2 reads FQNEAQ (reference sequence). The CDR3 is 17 amino acids. V shed 7 bases and J 5 bases; nucleotides not matched to a gene: 9. For the CDR3, the DNA is TGTGCCAGCAACGGGGGGACTAGCGGGAGGAGGGACAATGAGCAGTTCTTC. This translates into CASNGGTSGRRDNEQFF.

The chain has TRBV29-1 and TRBJ2-5; TRBD1 matches 7 bases. Germline loops: CDR1 SQVTM, CDR2 ANQGSEA. V shed 4 bases and J 1 base; nucleotides not matched to a gene: 9. The CDR3 contains 15 residues. DNA for the CDR3: TGCAGCGTTGTAGGTGACAGGGATATCCAAGAGACCCAGTACTTC. Translation gives CSVVGDRDIQETQYF.

The gene calls are TRBV2 and TRBJ2-3; 10 bases fit TRBD2. Germline V gives CDR1 SNHLY, CDR2 FYNNEI. V dropped 11 bases and J dropped 0; count of bases not matched to a gene: 5. The CDR3 is 14 residues long. The chain's CDR3 is CAALAGGSTDTQYF. The CDR3 DNA sequence: TGTGCCGCTTTAGCGGGGGGTAGCACAGATACGCAGTATTTT.

CDR3 loop: CASSQAAGTENEKLFF. The CDR3 DNA reads as TGCGCCAGCAGCCAGGCAGCAGGGACAGAAAATGAAAAACTGTTTTTT. The rearrangement links TRBV4-1 to TRBJ1-4; 7 nucleotides match TRBD1. Germline V gives CDR1 MGHRA, CDR2 YSYEKL. With V trimmed by 3 bases and J by 5 bases, 9 bases remained unmatched. The CDR3 contains 16 residues.

The chain joins TRBV19 to TRBJ1-2, with D perhaps TRBD1 (6 bases). The V gene's germline CDR1 is LNHDA and CDR2 SQIVND (reference sequence). This CDR3 spans 15 amino acids. The V and J ends lost 6 bases and 12 bases respectively, with 26 bases between them. CDR3 sequence reads: CASRTLLIGSGAHTF. The CDR3 coding sequence is TGTGCCAGTAGAACCCTCCTAATCGGGTCAGGGGCGCACACCTTC. Variable domain in full (rest from reference TRBV19 and TRBJ1-2): DGGITQSPKYLFRKEGQNVTLSCEQNLNHDAMYWYRQDPGQGLRLIYYSQIVNDFQKGDIAEGYSVSREKKESFPLTVTSAQKNPTAFYLCASRTLLIGSGAHTFGSGTRLTVV.

This sequence joins TRBV19 and TRBJ2-7, with 9 bases matching TRBD2. The germline CDR1 and CDR2 sequences are LNHDA and SQIVND (reference sequence). CDR3 size: 15 residues. V lost 1 base and J lost 3; bases outside the gene matches: 4. The CDR3 nucleotides are TGTGCCAGTAGTATAGGCCTAGCGGGGATCTACGAGCAGTACTTC. It yields the protein CASSIGLAGIYEQYF.

The chain uses TRBV4-1 and TRBJ2-3; TRBD1 is a possible D gene (6 bases). V shed 1 base and J shed 7 bases, with 9 bases lying between them. Germline V gene sequence: CDR1 MGHRA, CDR2 YSYEKL. CDR3 length equals 13 residues. CDR3 sequence (DNA): TGCGCCAGCAGCCAAGGGACAGCTTATACGCAGTATTTT. As protein: CASSQGTAYTQYF.

The V call is TRBV5-5, the J call TRBJ2-5; D is perhaps TRBD1 (6 bases). Germline values: CDR1 SGHKS, CDR2 YYEKEE (reference sequence). The CDR3 runs 14 residues. The V end lost 3 bases, the J end lost 5 bases, and 14 bases lay between the germline ends. CDR3 loop: CASSSPGVGETQYF. The CDR3 DNA follows: TGTGCCAGCAGCTCCCCAGGGGTAGGGGAGACCCAGTACTTC.

This clone was detected only a few times. The chain carries TRBV2 and TRBJ2-1; perhaps TRBD1 as D (5 bases). The CDR3 extends over 14 amino acids. CDR1 SNHLY and CDR2 FYNNEI come from the germline V gene. V lost 6 bases, J lost 9 bases, and 18 bases lay in between. This CDR3 reads CASRTNQGLGEQFF. For the CDR3, the DNA is TGTGCCAGCAGAACTAATCAGGGCTTAGGTGAGCAGTTCTTC.

The chain couples TRBV5-1 to TRBJ2-4; 9 bases are shared with TRBD2. Germline CDR1 SGHRS, CDR2 YFSETQ. The CDR3 is made up of 14 amino acids. Trimming removed 1 base from V and 7 bases from J; junction bases left unmatched: 3. CDR3 loop: CASSLSTSGNIQYF. The CDR3 DNA is TGCGCCAGCAGCTTGAGTACTAGCGGGAACATTCAGTACTTC.

The genes are TRBV28 and TRBJ2-1, with 7 bases lining up with TRBD2. The germline V gene encodes CDR1 MDHEN and CDR2 SYDVKM. The CDR3 is made up of 13 amino acids. Losses at the gene ends were 5 bases for V and 7 bases for J; bases not matched to a gene: 5. CDR3 amino acids: CASSEGRDNEQFF. The CDR3 coding sequence is TGTGCCAGCAGTGAAGGGAGGGATAATGAGCAGTTCTTC. Drawing the rest from reference TRBV28 and TRBJ2-1, the complete variable domain is DVKVTQSSRYLVKRTGEKVFLECVQDMDHENMFWYRQDPGLGLRLIYFSYDVKMKEKGDIPEGYSVSREKKERFSLILESASTNQTSMYLCASSEGRDNEQFFGPGTRLTVL.

J is TRBJ2-5 and V is TRBV10-3; weak D call: TRBD1 (5 bases). The V end was cut by 7 bases, the J end by 5 bases, with 17 bases between. Germline V CDR1 and CDR2: ENHRY, SYGVKD. This CDR3 spans 14 amino acids. This CDR3 is CAINNRIDVETQYF. The CDR3 DNA is TGTGCCATCAACAACAGGATCGACGTGGAGACCCAGTACTTC.

The genes are TRBV5-1 and TRBJ1-3, with no clear D. Germline V lookup: CDR1 SGHRS, CDR2 YFSETQ. CDR3 size: 13 residues. With 4 bases removed from V and 0 bases from J, the gap between germline ends came to 5 bases. The CDR3 loop is CASSPSSGNTIYF. CDR3 nucleotides: TGCGCCAGCAGCCCTAGCTCTGGAAACACCATATATTTT.

The chain uses TRBV19 and TRBJ1-2; D is perhaps TRBD1 (5 bases). V was trimmed by 7 bases and J by 5 bases, leaving 11 bases between them. There are 12 residues in the CDR3. Looked up from germline, CDR1 is LNHDA and CDR2 is SQIVND (reference sequence). The CDR3 sequence: CASTGMGYGYTF. The CDR3 nucleotides read TGTGCCAGTACAGGGATGGGTTATGGCTACACCTTC. Supplemented by reference TRBV19 and TRBJ1-2, the full variable domain reads DGGITQSPKYLFRKEGQNVTLSCEQNLNHDAMYWYRQDPGQGLRLIYYSQIVNDFQKGDIAEGYSVSREKKESFPLTVTSAQKNPTAFYLCASTGMGYGYTFGSGTRLTVV.

The CDR3 loop is CAIVRGGIAFF. The DNA for the CDR3 is TGTGCTATCGTCCGGGGGGGGATAGCTTTCTTT. The V call is TRBV28, the J call TRBJ1-1; tentative D call: TRBD1 (5 bases). CDR1 and CDR2 (germline): MDHEN, SYDVKM. The CDR3 sequence is 11 residues long.

The chain couples TRBV15 to TRBJ1-4; no clear D gene. Germline CDR1 LNHNV, CDR2 YYDKDF (reference sequence). V lost 3 bases to trimming and J lost 5 bases, with 4 bases between them. This CDR3 has 12 amino acids. CDR3 protein: CATSRENEKLFF. The CDR3, as DNA: TGTGCCACCAGCAGGGAGAATGAAAAACTGTTTTTT. The complete variable domain, with remaining parts taken from reference TRBV15 and TRBJ1-4, reads DAMVIQNPRYQVTQFGKPVTLSCSQTLNHNVMYWYQQKSSQAPKLLFHYYDKDFNNEADTPDNFQSRRPNTSFCFLDIRSPGLGDTAMYLCATSRENEKLFFGSGTQLSVL.

This clone was seen a handful of times. The V call is TRBV5-1, the J call TRBJ1-1, with 10 positions matching TRBD1. Germline V gene sequence: CDR1 SGHRS, CDR2 YFSETQ. The ends lost 4 bases at V and 0 bases at J; junction bases unmatched: 3. The CDR3 has 15 residues. The CDR3 is CASSEGQGMNTEAFF. The CDR3 DNA sequence: TGCGCCAGCAGCGAGGGACAGGGGATGAACACTGAAGCTTTCTTT.